A single T cell receptor beta chain is shown here with its context. The germline gene is not matched at one end of the junction; a read error may be the cause. The CDR3 has 16 residues. Germline CDR1 is SGHAT and CDR2 is FQNNGV. The sample comes from a study of tumor-infiltrating lymphocytes in primary liver carcinoma. DNA and RNA were both co-extracted from about 20-30 mg of bulk tissue that had not been sorted. With a constant-region primer, TCR beta cDNA was made from roughly 500 ng of total RNA. TCR beta libraries came from three nested multiplex PCR rounds using slightly modified ARM-PCR. TRBV1-TRBV30 forward primers and a C-beta reverse primer were used in the first two PCR rounds, which each ran for approximately 9 cycles. TCRdb processed the multiplex PCR reads anew with MiXCR; each CDR3 protein has one entry. The sample carries approximately 100,000 distinct CDR3 sequences, about 67% recorded once.

The clonotype was recovered from a woman aged 60-70 years with primary liver carcinoma and hepatitis B virus infection. The chain uses TRBV11-2 and TRBJ2-5, with 9 bases lining up with TRBD2. Sequenced sample: liver tumor tissue from sampling region 2. Subset reported: tumor region T2, inferior pole. CDR3 residues: CASSCSRGSGRETQYF. CDR3 bases: TGTGCCAGCAGCTGCTCCCGCGGTAGCGGGAGAGAGACCCAATACTTC.